This T cell receptor beta chain originates from a study of T-cell memory formation after mild COVID-19 (dated by TCRdb to the early 2020s). Study-wide context: Most TCR sequence clusters were specific to one of the two donors. Two young, previously healthy adult volunteers, one female and one male, were included in the cohort. In a couple of donors, T-cell clones that expanded and contracted after mild COVID-19 were followed by sequencing TCRalpha and TCRbeta repertoires longitudinally.

Here is what the overall study found, with its caveats: SARS-CoV-2 specificity was not confirmed for the second-wave clones peaking on day 37. Clones contracting from day 15 to 85 had balanced CD4/CD8 phenotypes, while a second wave expanding from day 15 to 37 was biased towards CD4+. Contracting CD4+ clones appeared mostly in the CM and EM memory subsets, whereas CD8+ clones were enriched in EMRA. The study covered only a couple of mild cases, and larger cohorts including severe cases with pre-infection samples were considered necessary. Some responding clones were detected in pre-infection memory, which suggested that pre-existing cross-reactive memory T cells had joined the SARS-CoV-2 response.

The CDR3 has 16 amino acids, counting the end cysteine and phenylalanine. The read is trimmed to its CDR3 DNA, 48 bases read in frame from base 1. V has 4 bases trimmed and J has 2 bases trimmed; junction bases matching no gene number 1. For CDR1 and CDR2, the germline V gene lists LGHNA and YNFKEQ. TCRdb lists the instrument as Illumina NovaSeq 6000. TCRalpha and TCRbeta cDNA libraries were built by 5'RACE with constant-segment primers, adding sample barcodes and unique molecular identifiers. Trizol reagent was used to extract RNA from every sample. Libraries were amplified in two PCR steps, with a second sample barcode and Illumina TruSeq adapters added in the second step. Sequencing of the libraries was done on an Illumina NovaSeq, producing 2 x 150 bp paired-end reads. The original pipeline was this. Reads were demultiplexed and collapsed into UMI-guided consensus sequences with migec v1.2.7. Using mixcr v2.1.11, UMI consensuses were aligned to TRA and TRB V and J templates and then assembled into clonotypes. Clonotypes were classified as expanded or contracted when called significant by both edgeR and NoisET, with noise models trained on biological replicates. For edgeR calls, the cutoffs were a false discovery rate-adjusted p below 0.01 and a log2 fold-change threshold of 1. PCA with hierarchical clustering of max-normalized trajectories of the 1000 most abundant clonotypes was used as exploratory dynamics analysis. Separately sequenced CD4+ and CD8+ repertoires were used to assign a CD4 or CD8 phenotype to each responding clone. In-frame beta chains were kept once TCRdb had trimmed the public reads at Q25 with fastp and called clones with MiXCR. Every entry covers one CDR3 protein and lists the most common genes and DNA from its rows. TCRdb's processing, not the authors', yielded these V and J calls. Here the sample has about 400,000 distinct CDR3 sequences; approximately 15% occur a single time. About 22% of the sample belongs to the ten largest clones.

This clonotype was seen repeatedly, ten times or more. This clone's antigen is unknown. Base qualities are missing; no much larger clone stands one base away. Ficoll-Paque density gradient centrifugation was used to isolate PBMCs. The specimen sequenced was PBMCs or a T cell subset sorted from them (not recorded which). This clonotype originated in a man aged 18 to 29 who had mild COVID-19 (a few samples of this study predate the infection). The sample titles of this study are shuffled in the database, so cell type and time point are left out; the donor was told from shared clones. The receptor chain draws on TRBV4-2 and TRBJ2-3; 15 nucleotides in the junction match TRBD2. CDR3 sequence: CASSRTSGGATDTQYF. The DNA reads TGTGCCAGCAGCCGGACTAGCGGGGGGGCCACAGATACGCAGTATTTT.